This passage covers 27 T cell receptor beta chains from one sample sequenced in a study of T-cell reconstitution after alpha-beta-depleted transplantation in children. Unique molecular identifiers tagged the TCRbeta library. One entry per CDR3 protein results from TCRdb running MiXCR on the PCR reads. The repertoire has 750,000 to 950,000 distinct CDR3 sequences, about 15% of them found once; the top ten carry around 4.5%. The sequences come from PBMCs, mostly from graft donor cells, collected 360 days after TCRalphabeta/CD19-depleted stem cell transplant. These receptors all come from a male patient younger than 18 who had a stem cell transplant for acute lymphoblastic leukemia, so the T cells may come from the graft donor.

This clonotype was found a few times. V is TRBV7-8 and J is TRBJ2-2; 9 nucleotides align to TRBD1. Germline CDR1 is SGHVS and CDR2 is FQNEAQ. CDR3 length: 14 amino acids. V lost 4 bases to trimming and J lost 7 bases; unmatched junction nucleotides: 4. In DNA form, the CDR3 reads TGTGCCAGCAGCTCTTGGACAGGGGACGGGGAGCTGTTTTTT. Encoded protein: CASSSWTGDGELFF.

This clonotype appeared a few times. V usage is TRBV10-3 and J usage is TRBJ2-1, with TRBD2 identical over 10 bases. CDR1 and CDR2 from the germline V gene are ENHRY and SYGVKD. The junction had 30 bases not matched to a gene; V was cut back by 2 bases and J by 8 bases. The CDR3 is 23 residues long. DNA of the CDR3: TGTGCCATCAGTGAGCCAAGGCAGGATATGGACTGGACGCCTAGCGGGAGTCTCGATGAGCAGTTCTTC. Translated: CAISEPRQDMDWTPSGSLDEQFF.

The chain has TRBV14 and TRBJ2-2, with D unclear. Between the trimmed V and J ends, which lost 2 bases and 4 bases, there was a span of 5 bases. Germline V gene lookup returns CDR1 SGHDN and CDR2 FVKESK. CDR3 size: 13 residues. The CDR3 region is CASSQKGTGELFF. The CDR3 nucleotides read TGTGCCAGCAGCCAAAAGGGCACCGGGGAGCTGTTTTTT.

The chain has TRBV10-3 and TRBJ2-3; tentative D call: TRBD1 (6 bases). The germline gives CDR1 ENHRY, CDR2 SYGVKD. Trimming cost V 0 bases and J 10 bases, with 17 bases left between them. This CDR3 region has 15 residues. The CDR3 spells CAISESRQAAGPQYF. CDR3 bases: TGTGCCATCAGTGAGTCGAGACAGGCAGCCGGGCCGCAGTATTTT.

The chain recombines TRBV5-1 with TRBJ2-1, with 12 bases fitting TRBD2. V was pared by 4 bases and J by 4 bases, with 9 bases of the junction left unmatched. The CDR3 runs 17 residues. Germline assignment: CDR1 SGHRS and CDR2 YFSETQ. Here the CDR3 DNA reads TGCGCCAGCAGCCCCTATTTGGGGACTAGCGGGTACAATGAGCAGTTCTTC. Translated: CASSPYLGTSGYNEQFF.

This clonotype was seen more than once but under ten times. The chain links TRBV27 to TRBJ2-3; 7 bases match TRBD1. The CDR3 is 17 residues long. V shed 5 bases, J shed 4 bases, and the junction held 15 bases outside the gene matches. Looked up from germline, CDR1 is MNHEY and CDR2 is SMNVEV (reference sequence). CDR3 DNA: TGTGCCAGCAGTCCACCTCCGACAGGGTTTGGGGCAGATACGCAGTATTTT. Protein sequence: CASSPPPTGFGADTQYF.

This rearrangement joins TRBV7-2 to TRBJ2-7, with a tentative D call TRBD2 (7 bases). The V gene's germline CDR1 is SGHTA and CDR2 FQGNSA. The CDR3 consists of 13 residues. Between the trimmed V and J ends, which lost 4 bases and 7 bases, there was a span of 14 bases. The CDR3 reads CASSSIGGLEQYF. CDR3 in DNA: TGTGCCAGCAGCTCGATAGGGGGACTAGAGCAGTACTTC.

This clonotype was seen more than once but under ten times. This sequence joins TRBV20-1 and TRBJ2-5; D remains ambiguous. This CDR3 is built from 16 residues. Germline V CDR1 and CDR2: DFQATT, SNEGSKA (reference sequence). The V gene lost 2 bases and the J gene lost 1 base, with 17 bases spanning the gap. Here the CDR3 reads CSARCVGRETQETQYF. The DNA for the CDR3 is TGCAGTGCTAGATGCGTAGGCCGTGAGACCCAAGAGACCCAGTACTTC.

The chain carries TRBV2 and TRBJ1-1; D remains unclear. CDR1 SNHLY and CDR2 FYNNEI come from the germline V gene. The CDR3 contains 15 residues. With 3 bases removed from V and 2 bases from J, the gap between germline ends came to 13 bases. The CDR3 nucleotides are TGTGCCAGCAGTGACCCGATAAACAGAAACACTGAAGCTTTCTTT. Protein sequence: CASSDPINRNTEAFF. The full variable domain, rest sourced from reference TRBV2 and TRBJ1-1, is EPEVTQTPSHQVTQMGQEVILRCVPISNHLYFYWYRQILGQKVEFLVSFYNNEISEKSEIFDDQFSVERPDGSNFTLKIRSTKLEDSAMYFCASSDPINRNTEAFFGQGTRLTVV.

This clonotype showed up just a few times. V usage is TRBV29-1 and J usage is TRBJ2-1, with 7 bases that match TRBD2. CDR1 and CDR2 (germline): SQVTM, ANQGSEA. This CDR3 is built from 13 residues. Trimming at V came to 4 bases and at J to 0 bases, leaving 0 bases not matched to a gene. The CDR3 DNA is TGCAGCGTTGCGGGGGGCTCCTACAATGAGCAGTTCTTC. Translated, it gives CSVAGGSYNEQFF.

This chain links TRBV5-1 with TRBJ2-1, with 7 bases fitting TRBD2. CDR3 length equals 14 residues. Trimming at V came to 2 bases and at J to 8 bases, leaving 7 bases not matched to a gene. Germline V gene sequence: CDR1 SGHRS, CDR2 YFSETQ. CDR3 bases: TGCGCCAGCAGCTTAAGGACTAGTAGCGATGAGCAGTTCTTC. Its protein is CASSLRTSSDEQFF. The entire variable domain, with the rest obtained from reference TRBV5-1 and TRBJ2-1, is as follows: KAGVTQTPRYLIKTRGQQVTLSCSPISGHRSVSWYQQTPGQGLQFLFEYFSETQRNKGNFPGRFSGRQFSNSRSEMNVSTLELGDSALYLCASSLRTSSDEQFFGPGTRLTVL.

This clonotype has more than one count but fewer than ten. This chain connects TRBV27 to TRBJ2-6; D tentatively fits TRBD1 or TRBD2 (6 bases each). V lost 4 bases and J lost 3, with 10 bases in between. Germline CDR1 is MNHEY and CDR2 is SMNVEV (reference sequence). CDR3 length: 15 residues. As DNA, the CDR3 is TGTGCCAGCAGTTCGGGGGCGCTTGGGGCCAACGTCCTGACTTTC. Its protein is CASSSGALGANVLTF.

This clonotype was observed a few times. The rearrangement links TRBV5-1 to TRBJ2-1, with TRBD2 matching over 15 bases. Per germline, CDR1 SGHRS and CDR2 YFSETQ. V shed 1 base and J 0 bases; nucleotides not matched to a gene: 5. This CDR3 comprises 19 residues. The CDR3 here is CASSLWTSGRGSSYNEQFF. CDR3 sequence (DNA): TGCGCCAGCAGCTTGTGGACTAGCGGGAGGGGAAGCTCCTACAATGAGCAGTTCTTC.

This clonotype has just a few counts. The V and J genes are TRBV4-2 and TRBJ2-1; D may match TRBD1 or TRBD2 (5 bases each). Germline V gives CDR1 LGHNA, CDR2 YNFKEQ. There are 15 residues in the CDR3. The V end was cut by 0 bases, the J end by 6 bases, with 12 bases between. In DNA form, the CDR3 reads TGTGCCAGCAGCCAAGATGGGGGTTGGGTCAATGAGCAGTTCTTC. Residues: CASSQDGGWVNEQFF.

The rearrangement joins TRBV15 to TRBJ2-3, with D uncertain. Germline V gene data show CDR1 as LNHNV and CDR2 as YYDKDF (reference sequence). The V end was cut by 0 bases, the J end by 0 bases, with 19 bases between. CDR3 length: 19 amino acids. The CDR3 loop is CATSRDLYSQPSSTDTQYF. DNA for the CDR3: TGTGCCACCAGCAGAGATCTCTACAGCCAACCCTCTAGCACAGATACGCAGTATTTT. The entire variable domain, with the rest obtained from reference TRBV15 and TRBJ2-3, is as follows: DAMVIQNPRYQVTQFGKPVTLSCSQTLNHNVMYWYQQKSSQAPKLLFHYYDKDFNNEADTPDNFQSRRPNTSFCFLDIRSPGLGDTAMYLCATSRDLYSQPSSTDTQYFGPGTRLTVL.

This clonotype showed up many times. CDR3 region: CASSHGYNEQFF. For the CDR3, the DNA is TGTGCCAGCAGCCACGGCTACAATGAGCAGTTCTTC. The chain combines TRBV3-1 with TRBJ2-1; D call uncertain. This CDR3 has 12 amino acids. Trimming stripped 3 bases from V and 3 bases from J, with 3 bases between. Per the germline V gene, CDR1 is LGHDT and CDR2 is YNNKEL (reference sequence).

This clonotype has a handful of counts. This chain uses TRBV7-2 with TRBJ2-7; D not resolved. The CDR3 spans 16 residues. V dropped 5 bases and J dropped 2 bases, with 19 bases sitting between them. The germline V gene encodes CDR1 SGHTA and CDR2 FQGNSA. In DNA, the CDR3 is TGTGCCAGCAGCCCCACACCTCAAGGGCTGACCTACGAGCAGTACTTC. As protein: CASSPTPQGLTYEQYF.

The V call is TRBV19, the J call TRBJ2-7; 7 bases align to TRBD2. Looked up from germline, CDR1 is LNHDA and CDR2 is SQIVND (reference sequence). The CDR3 runs to 14 residues. J was trimmed by 0 bases and V by 8 bases; bases with no gene match: 7. The CDR3 protein is CASGAGTNSYEQYF. CDR3 coding DNA: TGTGCCAGTGGGGCCGGGACTAACTCCTACGAGCAGTACTTC.

V usage is TRBV2 and J usage is TRBJ2-1; 12 nucleotides match TRBD2. Trimming removed 10 bases from V and 3 bases from J; junction bases left unmatched: 19. The CDR3 sequence is 19 residues long. Germline CDR1 and CDR2: SNHLY and FYNNEI. The CDR3: CATPFTSGRTTPIYNEQFF. DNA of the CDR3: TGTGCCACCCCATTCACTAGCGGGAGGACGACACCGATCTACAATGAGCAGTTCTTC. The full variable domain, its missing parts supplied by reference TRBV2 and TRBJ2-1, is EPEVTQTPSHQVTQMGQEVILRCVPISNHLYFYWYRQILGQKVEFLVSFYNNEISEKSEIFDDQFSVERPDGSNFTLKIRSTKLEDSAMYFCATPFTSGRTTPIYNEQFFGPGTRLTVL.

This clonotype has a handful of counts. The chain recombines TRBV6-4 with TRBJ2-3, with TRBD2 identical over 12 bases. The germline CDR1 and CDR2 sequences are MRHNA and SNTAGT. The CDR3 loop spans 17 amino acids. V trimming: 6 bases; J trimming: 1 base; junction bases outside the gene matches: 8. The CDR3 nucleotides read TGTGCCAGCAGCCCCAAGGGACTAGCGGGCCGCACAGATACGCAGTATTTT. The encoded protein is CASSPKGLAGRTDTQYF.

This clonotype has just a few counts. CDR3 amino acids: CARNYLWGPYEQYF. CDR3 DNA: TGTGCCAGAAATTACTTATGGGGACCCTACGAGCAGTACTTC. This rearrangement joins TRBV9 to TRBJ2-7; D could derive from TRBD1 or TRBD2 (5 bases each). The CDR3 runs 14 residues. Germline CDR1 SGDLS, CDR2 YYNGEE. The V and J ends lost 8 bases and 2 bases respectively, with 17 bases between them.

This clonotype was seen a handful of times. The chain carries TRBV9 and TRBJ2-3; a possible D gene is TRBD2 (6 bases). V lost 0 bases and J 4 bases, leaving 9 bases between the germline ends. The CDR3 consists of 14 residues. Per germline, CDR1 SGDLS and CDR2 YYNGEE. The CDR3 nucleotides read TGTGCCAGCAGCGTAGACCGACTAGCAGATACGCAGTATTTT. Residues: CASSVDRLADTQYF.

The rearrangement links TRBV12-3 or TRBV12-4 to TRBJ2-1, with 8 bases aligning to TRBD2. The CDR3 runs 15 residues. Trimming cost V 4 bases and J 5 bases; bases outside gene matches: 7. CDR3 nucleotides: TGTGCCAGCAGTTCAACCGGGACTAGACACAATGAGCAGTTCTTC. The encoded protein is CASSSTGTRHNEQFF.

In this sample, this clonotype turned up a few times. The gene calls are TRBV5-1 and TRBJ1-1, with 9 bases identical to TRBD1. This CDR3 is built from 15 residues. V lost 0 bases and J lost 3; bases outside the gene matches: 3. Germline V gene lookup returns CDR1 SGHRS and CDR2 YFSETQ. This CDR3 reads CASSLVYRGHTEAFF. CDR3 nucleotide sequence: TGCGCCAGCAGCTTGGTTTACAGGGGGCACACTGAAGCTTTCTTT. The full variable domain, rest sourced from reference TRBV5-1 and TRBJ1-1, is KAGVTQTPRYLIKTRGQQVTLSCSPISGHRSVSWYQQTPGQGLQFLFEYFSETQRNKGNFPGRFSGRQFSNSRSEMNVSTLELGDSALYLCASSLVYRGHTEAFFGQGTRLTVV.

This clonotype was found a few times. The chain recombines TRBV9 with TRBJ2-2; D possibly corresponds to TRBD2 (5 bases). Trimming stripped 1 base from V and 0 bases from J, with 10 bases between. The CDR3 covers 16 residues. Per the germline V gene, CDR1 is SGDLS and CDR2 is YYNGEE. The CDR3 loop reads CASSVLAASNTGELFF. The CDR3 bases are TGTGCCAGCAGCGTACTAGCTGCCTCGAACACCGGGGAGCTGTTTTTT.

A few counts support this clonotype. This chain connects TRBV7-9 to TRBJ2-7; perhaps TRBD1 as D (6 bases). The CDR3 runs 14 residues. CDR1 is SEHNR and CDR2 is FQNEAQ in the germline V gene (reference sequence). Trimming stripped 7 bases from V and 0 bases from J, with 13 bases between. CDR3 protein: CASTSGTSSYEQYF. The DNA of the CDR3 is TGTGCCAGCACCTCCGGGACATCCTCCTACGAGCAGTACTTC.

The CDR3 DNA reads as TGCAGTGCTAGCGCGGGGGGCGCCGGGACTGAAGCTTTCTTT. Its translation is CSASAGGAGTEAFF. The V gene is TRBV20-1, the J gene TRBJ1-1; a weak D match, TRBD1 (6 bases). Germline CDR1 DFQATT, CDR2 SNEGSKA (reference sequence). Trimming took off 3 bases at V and 5 bases at J, with 16 bases between the two ends. The CDR3 contains 14 residues.